This record concerns one T cell receptor (beta chain) sequence. The antigen is not known. The sequencing template was cDNA reverse transcribed from extracted RNA. TCRdb's copy holds only in-frame clones and misses some; the assay was immunoSEQ multiplex PCR. The data contain 150,000 to 200,000 clones, 60% of them singletons. Between the trimmed V and J ends, which lost 5 bases and 2 bases, there was a span of 16 bases. CDR1 is MNHEY, CDR2 SMNVEV, per germline (reference sequence). The CDR3 is 15 amino acids. This entry comes from a study of CD8+ T cells in alopecia areata. Turning to the study itself: Tofacitinib administration to treated patients was oral, at 5 to 10 mg twice daily. Study-level points and caveats: Among patients, TCR sharing was less clear than in mice, a difference possibly due in part to HLA diversity in the patient population.

The treatment is: oral pan-JAK inhibitor, 5-10 mg twice daily. It was from alopecia areata patients that lesional scalp punch biopsies and peripheral blood were collected. This receptor was obtained from a human donor with alopecia areata. This sequence joins TRBV27 and TRBJ2-7; D is ambiguous. The material was CD4+ T cells sorted from blood, obtained at week 24, from a patient treated with tofacitinib. The CDR3 DNA reads as TGTGCCAGCAGTCCTATGATGGGGAATACCTACGAGCAGTACTTC. This gives the protein CASSPMMGNTYEQYF.